The rows below give T cell receptor beta chains drawn from one sample of a study of CD8 T cells in ankylosing spondylitis. TCRdb analysed the 5' RACE reads with MiXCR anew, one entry per CDR3 protein. The data show a few hundred thousand distinct CDR3 sequences, around 18% seen once. Sequencing input: blood, either unsorted or a sorted T cell fraction (not recorded which). The receptors stem from a male donor with ankylosing spondylitis. CDR3s include the opening cysteine and the closing phenylalanine or tryptophan.

TRBJ2-1 TRBV7-2 CASSSDKLAPYNEQFF
TRBJ2-7 TRBV12-3/TRBV12-4 CASSPDRSSYEQYF
TRBJ1-1 TRBV12-3/TRBV12-4 CASSLGGEGFTEAFF
TRBJ2-3 TRBV7-9 CASSLDRLAGTTDTQYF
TRBJ1-1 TRBV28 CASSPPLDRAFF
TRBJ2-5 TRBV7-6 CASSLERGSQTQYF
TRBJ2-2 TRBV30 CAWGLAGIGELFF
TRBJ1-1 TRBV7-9 CASRRTTSNTEAFF
TRBJ2-7 TRBV12-3/TRBV12-4 CASSPPGQSPSYEQYF
TRBJ2-7 TRBV12-3/TRBV12-4 CASSPSPGQPHEQYF
TRBJ1-1 TRBV5-6 CASSWDSLEAFF
TRBJ1-1 TRBV12-3/TRBV12-4 CASSPTGTAGGDTEAFF
TRBJ2-1 TRBV12-3/TRBV12-4 CASNSPGGNEQFF
TRBJ1-1 TRBV7-3 CASSLMGGRGMNTEAFF
TRBJ2-2 TRBV27 CASSLSLSGDRELFF
TRBJ2-3 TRBV4-1 CASSRQVAGATDTQYF
TRBJ2-4 TRBV9 CASSPRLAPKNIQYF
TRBJ1-2 TRBV7-9 CASSPGQGARGYTF
TRBJ2-5 TRBV4-1 CASSQEGRARETQYF
TRBJ2-1 TRBV7-2 CASGTHYNEQFF
TRBJ1-2 TRBV27 CASSSDRAYGYTF
TRBJ2-5 TRBV27 CASSSLSSAQETQYF
TRBJ1-2 TRBV12-3/TRBV12-4 CASRIDRGLYGYTF
TRBJ2-7 TRBV15 CATSRGVRSYEQYF
TRBJ2-1 TRBV24-1 CATSDSGTSLNNEQFF
TRBJ1-1 TRBV28 CASSRPEGLTEAFF
TRBJ2-2 TRBV7-7 CASSLGDRGRTGELFF
TRBJ2-7 TRBV11-1 CASSSGANGVDEQYF
TRBJ2-5 TRBV27 CASSLTAEETQYF
TRBJ1-1 TRBV9 CASSVKAGELNTEAFF
TRBJ2-7 TRBV27 CASSLSGPVPLEQYF
TRBJ2-5 TRBV20-1 CSAGRLAGDQETQYF
TRBJ1-1 TRBV4-1 CASSQGQGKLDTEAFF
TRBJ2-2 TRBV29-1 CSVEDGAAGELFF
TRBJ2-2 TRBV7-9 CASSSHVGAGELFF
TRBJ2-5 TRBV28 CASSLMDIQETQYF
TRBJ2-1 TRBV9 CASSERGVSGSVQFF
TRBJ2-1 TRBV20-1 CSARDVGVREPSGNEQFF
TRBJ2-1 TRBV12-3/TRBV12-4 CASAPILAAEQFF
TRBJ1-1 TRBV30 CAWRTANTEAFF
TRBJ2-5 TRBV21-1 CASSKCPQRGEETQYF
TRBJ1-1 TRBV11-2 CASSREQGTEAFF
TRBJ2-5 TRBV7-7 CASSLAGTPTETQYF
TRBJ1-1 TRBV6-1 CASSAGPPSEAFF
TRBJ2-7 TRBV20-1 CSARDRGDYEQYF
TRBJ2-1 TRBV28 CASSFREQFF
TRBJ2-7 TRBV28 CASKTAGEYNEQYF
TRBJ2-3 TRBV11-2 CASSLLRLGGTDTQYF
TRBJ1-2 TRBV27 CASSFLPAANHGYTF
TRBJ2-5 TRBV9 CASSPITSGRETQYF